The T cell receptor beta chain under discussion was sequenced for a study of cytomegalovirus exposure and HLA in healthy donors. Study-wide points: Excluded: some indistinguishable V segments such as TRBV6-2 and TRBV6-3. Productive status was seen about 90% or about 30% of the time for most TCR beta V segments in an earlier analysis. Later analysis indicated greater clonal expansion among HLA-associated TCR beta chains than among equally common other chains. Reportedly, fewer N-insertions than the approximately 700-donor mean appeared in an Asian-associated ancestry cluster in a later analysis.

This CDR3 region has 15 residues. With V trimmed by 5 bases and J by 6 bases, 13 bases remained unmatched. The V gene's germline CDR1 is KGHSH and CDR2 LQKENI. The primer mix had 60 Vbeta and 13 Jbeta primers. Sequencing was performed with immunoSEQ multiplex PCR; in TCRdb, only in-frame clones are kept and a portion is missing. The top ten clones hold about 8% of a sample with about 240,000 clones, around 81% of them seen once. Comment on this clone: Its target is unknown.

This chain joins TRBV18 and TRBJ2-7; 7 nucleotides match TRBD1. The source of this sequence is a woman aged 55-70 years in good health and CMV-seropositive. Input material: PBMCs. CDR3 sequence reads: CASSSEQGLFGEQYF. The CDR3 DNA sequence: TGTGCCAGCTCAAGTGAACAGGGGCTGTTCGGCGAGCAGTACTTC.